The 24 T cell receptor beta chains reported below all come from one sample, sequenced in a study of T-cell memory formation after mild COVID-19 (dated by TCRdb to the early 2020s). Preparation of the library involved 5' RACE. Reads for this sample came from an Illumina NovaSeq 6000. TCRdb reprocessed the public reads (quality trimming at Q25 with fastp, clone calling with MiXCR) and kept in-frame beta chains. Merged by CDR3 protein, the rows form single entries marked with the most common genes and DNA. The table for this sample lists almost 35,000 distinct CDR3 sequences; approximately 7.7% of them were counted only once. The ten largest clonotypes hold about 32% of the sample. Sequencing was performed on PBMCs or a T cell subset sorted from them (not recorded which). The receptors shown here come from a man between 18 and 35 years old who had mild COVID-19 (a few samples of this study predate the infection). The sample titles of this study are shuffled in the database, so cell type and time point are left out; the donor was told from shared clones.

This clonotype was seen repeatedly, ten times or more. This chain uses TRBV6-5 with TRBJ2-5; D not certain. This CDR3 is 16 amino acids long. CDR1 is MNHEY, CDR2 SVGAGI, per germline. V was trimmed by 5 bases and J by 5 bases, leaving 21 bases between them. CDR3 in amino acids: CASSKNIPTPGETQYF. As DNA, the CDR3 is TGTGCCAGCAGTAAAAATATCCCGACTCCCGGGGAGACCCAGTACTTC.

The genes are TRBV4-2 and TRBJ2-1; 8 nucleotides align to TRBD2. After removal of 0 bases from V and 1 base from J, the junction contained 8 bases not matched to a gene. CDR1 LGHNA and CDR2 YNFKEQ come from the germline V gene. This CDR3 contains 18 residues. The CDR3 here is CASSQELDGGGSYNEQFF. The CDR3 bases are TGTGCCAGCAGCCAAGAATTGGACGGGGGGGGATCCTACAATGAGCAGTTCTTC.

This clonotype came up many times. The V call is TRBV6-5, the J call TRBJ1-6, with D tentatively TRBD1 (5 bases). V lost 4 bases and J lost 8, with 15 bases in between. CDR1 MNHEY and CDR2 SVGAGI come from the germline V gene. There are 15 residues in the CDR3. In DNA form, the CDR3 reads TGTGCCAGCAGTTCCTTCAGGGAACGGCATTCACCCCTCCACTTT. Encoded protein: CASSSFRERHSPLHF.

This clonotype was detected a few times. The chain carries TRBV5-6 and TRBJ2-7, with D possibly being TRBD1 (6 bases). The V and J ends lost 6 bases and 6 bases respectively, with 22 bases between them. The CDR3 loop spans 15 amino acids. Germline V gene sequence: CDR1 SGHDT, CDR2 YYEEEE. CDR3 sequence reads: CASTHWTARRGEQYV. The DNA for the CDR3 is TGTGCCAGCACCCATTGGACAGCCCGAAGAGGCGAGCAGTACGTC.

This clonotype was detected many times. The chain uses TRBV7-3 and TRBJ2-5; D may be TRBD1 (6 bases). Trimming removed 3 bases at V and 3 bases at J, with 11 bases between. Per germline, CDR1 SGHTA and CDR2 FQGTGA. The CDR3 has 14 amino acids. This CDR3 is CASSFRGSKETQYF. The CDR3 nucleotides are TGTGCCAGCAGCTTCAGGGGATCTAAAGAGACCCAGTACTTC.

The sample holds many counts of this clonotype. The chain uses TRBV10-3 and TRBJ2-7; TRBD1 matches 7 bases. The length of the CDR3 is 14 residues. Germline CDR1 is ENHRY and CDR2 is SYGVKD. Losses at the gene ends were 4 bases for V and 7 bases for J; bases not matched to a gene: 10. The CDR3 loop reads CAISGRGGSGEQYF. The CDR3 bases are TGTGCCATCAGTGGAAGAGGGGGCAGTGGAGAGCAGTACTTC.

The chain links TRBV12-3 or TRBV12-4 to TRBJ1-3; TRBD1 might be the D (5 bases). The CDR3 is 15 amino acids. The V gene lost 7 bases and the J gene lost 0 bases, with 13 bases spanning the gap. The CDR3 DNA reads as TGTGCCAGCAAGCTGGGACGGAGCTCTGGAAACACCATATATTTT. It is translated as CASKLGRSSGNTIYF.

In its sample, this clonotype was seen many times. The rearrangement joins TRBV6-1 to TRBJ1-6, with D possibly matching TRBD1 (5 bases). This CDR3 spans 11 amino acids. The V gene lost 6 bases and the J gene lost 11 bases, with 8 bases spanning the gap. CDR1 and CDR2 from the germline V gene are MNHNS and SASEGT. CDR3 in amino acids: CASSEGPPLHF. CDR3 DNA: TGTGCCAGCAGCGAGGGACCACCCCTCCACTTT.

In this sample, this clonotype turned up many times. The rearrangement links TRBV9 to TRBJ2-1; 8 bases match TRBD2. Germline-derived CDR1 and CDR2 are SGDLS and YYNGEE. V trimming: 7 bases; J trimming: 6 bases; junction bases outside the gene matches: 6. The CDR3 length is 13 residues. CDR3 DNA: TGTGCCAGCGCGGGACTAGTTGGCAATGAGCAGTTCTTC. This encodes CASAGLVGNEQFF.

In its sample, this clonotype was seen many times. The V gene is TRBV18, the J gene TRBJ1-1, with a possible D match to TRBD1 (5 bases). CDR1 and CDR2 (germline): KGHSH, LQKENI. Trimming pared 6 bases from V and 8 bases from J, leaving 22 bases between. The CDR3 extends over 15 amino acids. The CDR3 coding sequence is TGTGCCAGCTCCCGGCAGGGAACCGGTACCCTGGAAGCTTTCTTT. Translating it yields CASSRQGTGTLEAFF.

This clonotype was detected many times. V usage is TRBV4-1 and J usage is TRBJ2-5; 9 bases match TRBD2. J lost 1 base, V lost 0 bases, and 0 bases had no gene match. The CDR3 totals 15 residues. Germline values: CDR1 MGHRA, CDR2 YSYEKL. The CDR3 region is CASSQETSGQETQYF. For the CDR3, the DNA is TGCGCCAGCAGCCAAGAGACTAGCGGCCAAGAGACCCAGTACTTC.

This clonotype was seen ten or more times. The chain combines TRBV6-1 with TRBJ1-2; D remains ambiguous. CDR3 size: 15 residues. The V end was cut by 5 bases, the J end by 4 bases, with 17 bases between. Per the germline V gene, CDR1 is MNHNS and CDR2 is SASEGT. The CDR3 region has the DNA TGTGCCAGCAGTAGAGAGGGAGACCCTACCTATGGCTACACCTTC. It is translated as CASSREGDPTYGYTF.

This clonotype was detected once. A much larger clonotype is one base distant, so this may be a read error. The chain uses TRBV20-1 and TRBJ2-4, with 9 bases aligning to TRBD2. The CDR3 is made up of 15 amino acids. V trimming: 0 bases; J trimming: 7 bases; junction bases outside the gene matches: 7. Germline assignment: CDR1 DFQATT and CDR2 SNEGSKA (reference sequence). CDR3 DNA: TGCAGTGCTAGAGAGTCTAGCGGGGACTGGAACATTCAGTACTTC. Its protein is CSARESSGDWNIQYF.

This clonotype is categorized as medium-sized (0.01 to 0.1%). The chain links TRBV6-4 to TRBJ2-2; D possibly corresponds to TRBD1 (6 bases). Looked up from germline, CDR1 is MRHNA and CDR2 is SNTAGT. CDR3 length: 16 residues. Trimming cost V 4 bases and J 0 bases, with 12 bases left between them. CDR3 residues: CASSVAQGANTGELFF. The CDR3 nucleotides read TGTGCCAGCAGTGTTGCACAGGGCGCGAACACCGGGGAGCTGTTTTTT.

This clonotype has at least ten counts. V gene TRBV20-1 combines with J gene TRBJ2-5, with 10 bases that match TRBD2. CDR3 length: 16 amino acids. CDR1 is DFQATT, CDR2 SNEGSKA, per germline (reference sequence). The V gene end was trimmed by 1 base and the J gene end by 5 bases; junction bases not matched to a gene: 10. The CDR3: CSARAYPSGGWETQYF. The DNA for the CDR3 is TGCAGTGCTAGAGCCTACCCTAGCGGGGGCTGGGAGACCCAGTACTTC.

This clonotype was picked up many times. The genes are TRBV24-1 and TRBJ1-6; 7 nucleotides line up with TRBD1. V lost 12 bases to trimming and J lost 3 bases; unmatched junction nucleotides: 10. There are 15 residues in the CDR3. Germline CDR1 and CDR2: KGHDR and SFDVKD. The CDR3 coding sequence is TGTGCCGGATCCCGGGACAGCCGCTATAATTCACCCCTCCACTTT. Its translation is CAGSRDSRYNSPLHF.

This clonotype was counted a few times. CDR3 in amino acids: CASSRTLQETQYF. The CDR3 bases are TGTGCCAGCAGTCGGACCCTTCAAGAGACCCAGTACTTC. The chain employs TRBV27 and TRBJ2-5; no firm D call. This CDR3 comprises 13 residues. V was pared by 5 bases and J by 2 bases, with 9 bases between. The V gene's germline CDR1 is MNHEY and CDR2 SMNVEV (reference sequence).

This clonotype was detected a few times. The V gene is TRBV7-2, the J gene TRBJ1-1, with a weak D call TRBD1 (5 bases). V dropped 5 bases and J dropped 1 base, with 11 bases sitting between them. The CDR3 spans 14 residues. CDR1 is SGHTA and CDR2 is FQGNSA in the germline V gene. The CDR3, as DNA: TGTGCCAGCAGCCGGACACCTCAGAACACTGAAGCTTTCTTT. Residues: CASSRTPQNTEAFF. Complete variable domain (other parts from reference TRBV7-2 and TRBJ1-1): GAGVSQSPSNKVTEKGKDVELRCDPISGHTALYWYRQSLGQGLEFLIYFQGNSAPDKSGLPSDRFSAERTGGSVSTLTIQRTQQEDSAVYLCASSRTPQNTEAFFGQGTRLTVV.

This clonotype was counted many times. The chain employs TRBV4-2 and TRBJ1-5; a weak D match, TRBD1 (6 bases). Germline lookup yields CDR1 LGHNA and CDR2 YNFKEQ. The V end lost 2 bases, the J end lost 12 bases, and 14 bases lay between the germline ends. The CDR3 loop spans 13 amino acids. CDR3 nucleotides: TGTGCCAGCAGCCAAATGAAAGGGGGAATCCAGCATTTT. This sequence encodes CASSQMKGGIQHF.

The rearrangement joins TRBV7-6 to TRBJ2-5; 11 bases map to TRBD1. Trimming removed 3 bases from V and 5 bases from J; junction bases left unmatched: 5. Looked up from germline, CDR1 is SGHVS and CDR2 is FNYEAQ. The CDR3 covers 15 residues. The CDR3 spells CASSFWTGGSETQYF. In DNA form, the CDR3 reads TGTGCCAGCAGCTTTTGGACAGGGGGCAGTGAGACCCAGTACTTC.

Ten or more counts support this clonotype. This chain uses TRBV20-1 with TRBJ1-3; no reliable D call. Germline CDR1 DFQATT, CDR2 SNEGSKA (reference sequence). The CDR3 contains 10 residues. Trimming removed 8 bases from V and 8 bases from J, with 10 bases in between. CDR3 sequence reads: CSTPEDTIYF. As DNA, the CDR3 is TGCAGTACCCCCGAAGACACCATATATTTT.

Here the CDR3 reads CASSDTQGWNQPQHF. In nucleotides, the CDR3 is TGTGCCAGCAGTGACACACAGGGGTGGAATCAGCCCCAGCATTTT. The chain links TRBV2 to TRBJ1-5; TRBD1 matches at 7 bases. The CDR3 loop spans 15 amino acids. Looked up from germline, CDR1 is SNHLY and CDR2 is FYNNEI. The J segment lost 4 bases and the V segment lost 3 bases, leaving 6 bases of the junction unmatched.

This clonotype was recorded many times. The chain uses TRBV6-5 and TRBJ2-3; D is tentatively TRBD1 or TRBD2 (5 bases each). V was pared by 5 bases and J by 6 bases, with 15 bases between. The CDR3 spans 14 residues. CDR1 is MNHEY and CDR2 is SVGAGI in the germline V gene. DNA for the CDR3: TGTGCCAGCAGTACGGGGCAGTCTCCGGATACGCAGTATTTT. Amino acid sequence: CASSTGQSPDTQYF.

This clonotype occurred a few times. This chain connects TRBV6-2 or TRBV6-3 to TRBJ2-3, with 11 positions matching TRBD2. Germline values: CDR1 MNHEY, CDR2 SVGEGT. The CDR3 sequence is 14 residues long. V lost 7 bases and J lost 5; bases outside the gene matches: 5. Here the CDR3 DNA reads TGTGCCAGCACCGGACTAGCGGGTAGAGATACGCAGTATTTT. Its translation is CASTGLAGRDTQYF.